Here is one T cell receptor beta chain with its context. In the study's own analysis: Scientists estimated how many nucleated cells there were by amplifying reference gene primers. Sequenced by immunoSEQ multiplex PCR; TCRdb stores in-frame clones only, minus some. V, J and clone size derive from that table, while D and trimming were established from the DNA sequence. The sample lists about 55,000 clones, 85% to 90% occurring once. This sample is drawn from a study of blood T cell repertoires in COVID-19. Study-wide background: Specimens from acute and convalescent COVID-19 originated in the United States, Italy and Spain. PBMCs, B-cell-depleted T cells, or T cells were the source of the cDNA or gDNA that made up the material.

The CDR3 runs 13 residues. Per the germline V gene, CDR1 is WSHSY and CDR2 is SAAADI. The V and J ends lost 3 bases and 5 bases respectively, with 10 bases between them. The chain combines TRBV10-2 with TRBJ2-5, with D possibly matching TRBD2 (5 bases). Sequencing was performed on peripheral blood. This TCR was recovered from a man aged 60 to 69 with active COVID-19. CDR3 sequence (DNA): TGCGCCAGCAGTGACGGGAAAGTGGAGACCCAGTACTTC. It specifies CASSDGKVETQYF.